This T cell receptor beta chain originates from a study of CD8+ T cells in alopecia areata. Turning to the study itself: Those patients who were treated received oral tofacitinib, which was given at 5 to 10 mg twice daily for moderate-to-severe alopecia areata. Treated patients received severity scores based on the percentage of scalp area affected. Study-level points and caveats: Tofacitinib significantly lowered scalp clonality and expanded CD8+ clones among the top 100.

This clone showed up just a few times. Its antigen is not known. The ends lost 6 bases at V and 5 bases at J; junction bases unmatched: 6. The germline CDR1 and CDR2 sequences are KGHSH and LQKENI. There are 13 residues in the CDR3. Treatment noted: oral pan-JAK inhibitor, 5-10 mg twice daily. Both peripheral blood and punch biopsies of lesional scalp skin were obtained from patients who had alopecia areata. Following extraction, RNA underwent reverse transcription to cDNA, which served as the sequencing template. The protocol was immunoSEQ multiplex PCR, while the TCRdb copy is restricted to in-frame clones and leaves out a portion. The sample has about 200,000 clones, 60% seen once.

V is TRBV18 and J is TRBJ2-7, with TRBD2 identical over 8 bases. The TCR sequence derives from a human donor with alopecia areata. The specimen was CD4+ T cells sorted from blood, collected at week 24, from a patient treated with tofacitinib. CDR3 DNA sequence: TGTGCCAGCTCGCGACTAGCGAAAGACGAGCAGTACTTC. The encoded protein is CASSRLAKDEQYF.